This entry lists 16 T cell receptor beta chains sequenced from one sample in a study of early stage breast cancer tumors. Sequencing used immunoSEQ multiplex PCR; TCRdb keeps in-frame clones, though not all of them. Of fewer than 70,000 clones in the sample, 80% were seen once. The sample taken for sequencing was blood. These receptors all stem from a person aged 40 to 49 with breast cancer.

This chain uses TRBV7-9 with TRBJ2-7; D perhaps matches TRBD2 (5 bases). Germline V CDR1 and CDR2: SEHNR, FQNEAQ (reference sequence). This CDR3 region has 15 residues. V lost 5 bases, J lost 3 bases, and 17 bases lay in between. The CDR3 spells CASSPRSDRGYEQYF. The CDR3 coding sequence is TGTGCCAGCAGCCCCCGGTCCGATCGGGGCTACGAGCAGTACTTC.

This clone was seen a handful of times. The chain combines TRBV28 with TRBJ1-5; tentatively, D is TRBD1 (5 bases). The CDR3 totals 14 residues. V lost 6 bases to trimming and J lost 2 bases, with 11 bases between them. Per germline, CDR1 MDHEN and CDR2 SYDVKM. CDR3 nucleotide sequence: TGTGCCAGCAGGAACGGGGGGGGCAATCAGCCCCAGCATTTT. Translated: CASRNGGGNQPQHF.

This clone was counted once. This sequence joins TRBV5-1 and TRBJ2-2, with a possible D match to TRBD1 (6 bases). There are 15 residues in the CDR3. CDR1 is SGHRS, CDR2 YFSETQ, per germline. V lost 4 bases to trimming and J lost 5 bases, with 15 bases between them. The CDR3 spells CASSPTGTSTGELFF. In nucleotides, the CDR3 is TGCGCCAGCAGCCCGACCGGGACATCTACCGGGGAGCTGTTTTTT.

The CDR3: CASKTGWSDEKLFF. CDR3 nucleotide sequence: TGTGCCAGTAAAACAGGGTGGAGTGATGAAAAACTGTTTTTT. V gene TRBV19 combines with J gene TRBJ1-4; TRBD1 might be the D (6 bases). V shed 7 bases and J shed 6 bases, with 15 bases lying between them. This CDR3 is built from 14 residues. Germline CDR1 and CDR2: LNHDA and SQIVND (reference sequence).

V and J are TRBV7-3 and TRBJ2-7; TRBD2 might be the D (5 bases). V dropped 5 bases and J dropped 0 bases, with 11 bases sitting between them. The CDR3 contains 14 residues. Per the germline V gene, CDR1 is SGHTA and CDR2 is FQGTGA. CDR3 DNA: TGTGCCAGCAGCCTCCAAGCGGACTCCTACGAGCAGTACTTC. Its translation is CASSLQADSYEQYF.

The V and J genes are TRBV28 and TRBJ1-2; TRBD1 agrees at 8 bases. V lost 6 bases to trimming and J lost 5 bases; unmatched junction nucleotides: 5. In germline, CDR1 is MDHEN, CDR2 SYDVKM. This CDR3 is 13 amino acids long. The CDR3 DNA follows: TGTGCCAGCAGGTTACAGGGGGATTATGGCTACACCTTC. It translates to CASRLQGDYGYTF.

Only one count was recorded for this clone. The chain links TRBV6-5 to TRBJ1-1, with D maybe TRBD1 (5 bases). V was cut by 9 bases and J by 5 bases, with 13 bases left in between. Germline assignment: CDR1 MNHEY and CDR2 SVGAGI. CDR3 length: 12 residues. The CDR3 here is CASFGAGTEAFF. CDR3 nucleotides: TGTGCCAGTTTTGGGGCCGGAACTGAAGCTTTCTTT.

As DNA, the CDR3 is TGTGCCAGCAGCGACAGGGGTAATCAGCCCCAGCATTTT. Translated: CASSDRGNQPQHF. The chain employs TRBV27 and TRBJ1-5; TRBD1 matches at 8 bases. The trim removed 6 bases at V and 4 bases at J, leaving 2 bases unmatched. This CDR3 contains 13 residues. Germline CDR1 MNHEY, CDR2 SMNVEV (reference sequence).

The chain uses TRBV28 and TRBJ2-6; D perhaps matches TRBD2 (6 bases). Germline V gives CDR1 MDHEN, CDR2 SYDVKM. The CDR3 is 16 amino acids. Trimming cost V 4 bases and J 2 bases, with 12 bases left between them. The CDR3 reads CASSYWAGTGANVLTF. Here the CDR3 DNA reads TGTGCCAGCAGTTATTGGGCGGGGACTGGGGCCAACGTCCTGACTTTC.

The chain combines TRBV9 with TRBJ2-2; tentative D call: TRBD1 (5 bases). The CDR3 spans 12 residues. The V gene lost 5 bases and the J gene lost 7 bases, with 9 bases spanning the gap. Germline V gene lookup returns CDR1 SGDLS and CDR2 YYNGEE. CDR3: CASRGLGGELFF. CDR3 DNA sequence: TGTGCCAGCAGGGGGCTCGGCGGGGAGCTGTTTTTT.

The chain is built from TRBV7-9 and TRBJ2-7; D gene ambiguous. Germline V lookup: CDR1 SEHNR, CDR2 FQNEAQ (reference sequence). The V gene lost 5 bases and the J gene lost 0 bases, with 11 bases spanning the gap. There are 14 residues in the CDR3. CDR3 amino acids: CASSPDGHSYEQYF. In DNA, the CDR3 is TGTGCCAGCAGCCCGGACGGTCACTCCTACGAGCAGTACTTC.

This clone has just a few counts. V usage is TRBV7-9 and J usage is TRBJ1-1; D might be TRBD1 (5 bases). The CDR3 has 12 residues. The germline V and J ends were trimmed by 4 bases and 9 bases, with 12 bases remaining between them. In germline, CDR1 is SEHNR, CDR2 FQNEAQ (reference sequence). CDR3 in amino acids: CASSSTDIQAFF. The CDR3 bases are TGTGCCAGCAGCTCGACGGACATACAAGCTTTCTTT.

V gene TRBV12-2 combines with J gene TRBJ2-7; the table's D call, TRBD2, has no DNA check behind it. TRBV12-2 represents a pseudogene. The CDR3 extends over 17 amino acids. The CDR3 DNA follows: TGTGCAAGTCGCCCACTCCCCCCGGCGGGAGGTTACTACGAGCAGTACTTC. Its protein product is CASRPLPPAGGYYEQYF.

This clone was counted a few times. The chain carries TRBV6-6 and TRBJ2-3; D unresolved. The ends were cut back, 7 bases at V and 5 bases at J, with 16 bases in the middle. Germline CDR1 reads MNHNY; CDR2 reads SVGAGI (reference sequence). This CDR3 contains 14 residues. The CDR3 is CASTDPLAVDTQYF. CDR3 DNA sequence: TGTGCCAGCACCGACCCCTTAGCAGTAGATACGCAGTATTTT.

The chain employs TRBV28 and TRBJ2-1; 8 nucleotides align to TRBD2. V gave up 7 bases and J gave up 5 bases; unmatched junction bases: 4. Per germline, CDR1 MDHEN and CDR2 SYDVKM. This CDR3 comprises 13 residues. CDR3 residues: CASTQAGDNEQFF. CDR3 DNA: TGTGCCAGCACCCAAGCGGGGGACAATGAGCAGTTCTTC.

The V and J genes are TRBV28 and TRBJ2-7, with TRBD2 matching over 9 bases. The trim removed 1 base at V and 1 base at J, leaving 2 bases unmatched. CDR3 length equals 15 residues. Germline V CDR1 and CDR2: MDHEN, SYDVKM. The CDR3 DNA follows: TGTGCCAGCAGTTTATTTACTAGCGGGTCCTACGAGCAGTACTTC. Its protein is CASSLFTSGSYEQYF.